Sequencing of this T cell receptor beta chain was carried out in a study of response to subunit inactivated influenza vaccine. This clonotype came up a few times. What it binds is unknown. The CDR3 is made up of 16 amino acids. Trimming removed 7 bases at V and 1 base at J, with 16 bases between. MiXCR was run by TCRdb on the RT-PCR reads, yielding one entry per CDR3 protein. This sample has under 200,000 distinct CDR3 sequences, with roughly 10% found just once. Study observations and caveats: It was the authors' suggestion that each seasonal influenza vaccination recruits few new T cells.

This rearrangement joins TRBV12-3 or TRBV12-4 to TRBJ2-2; maybe TRBD1 (5 bases). The specimen was CD8+ T cells sorted from PBMCs, collected roughly 24 months after vaccination. The receptor comes from a man between 50 and 69 years old who received an inactivated influenza vaccine. CDR3 DNA sequence: TGTGCCAGCACCCCAGGGCGGCTAGGGAACACCGGGGAGCTGTTTTTT. It codes for CASTPGRLGNTGELFF.